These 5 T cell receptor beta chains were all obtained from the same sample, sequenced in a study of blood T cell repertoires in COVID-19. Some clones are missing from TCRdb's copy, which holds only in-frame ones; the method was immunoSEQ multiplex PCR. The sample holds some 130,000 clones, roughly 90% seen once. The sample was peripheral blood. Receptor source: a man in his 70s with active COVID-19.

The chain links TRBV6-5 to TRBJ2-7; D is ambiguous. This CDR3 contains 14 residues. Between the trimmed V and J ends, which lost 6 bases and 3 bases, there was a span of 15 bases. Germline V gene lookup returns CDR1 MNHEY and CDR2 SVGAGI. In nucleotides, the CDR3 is TGTGCCAGCAGCGCCGGCTCAGGTGGCTACGAGCAGTACTTC. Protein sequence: CASSAGSGGYEQYF.

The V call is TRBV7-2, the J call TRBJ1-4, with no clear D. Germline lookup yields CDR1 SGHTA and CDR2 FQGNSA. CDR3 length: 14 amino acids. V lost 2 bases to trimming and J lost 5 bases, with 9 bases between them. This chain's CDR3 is CASSLPGLNEKLFF. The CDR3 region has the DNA TGTGCCAGCAGCTTACCGGGGTTGAATGAAAAACTGTTTTTT.

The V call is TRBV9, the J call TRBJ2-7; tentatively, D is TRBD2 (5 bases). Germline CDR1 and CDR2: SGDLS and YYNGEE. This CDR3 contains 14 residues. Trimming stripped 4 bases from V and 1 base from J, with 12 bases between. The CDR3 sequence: CASSPRVPSYEQYF. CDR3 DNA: TGTGCCAGCAGCCCGAGGGTCCCTTCCTACGAGCAGTACTTC.

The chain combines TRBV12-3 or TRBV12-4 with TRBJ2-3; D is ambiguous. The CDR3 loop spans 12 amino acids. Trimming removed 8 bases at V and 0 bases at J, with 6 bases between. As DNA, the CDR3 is TGTGCCAGCCGCACAAGCACAGATACGCAGTATTTT. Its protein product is CASRTSTDTQYF.

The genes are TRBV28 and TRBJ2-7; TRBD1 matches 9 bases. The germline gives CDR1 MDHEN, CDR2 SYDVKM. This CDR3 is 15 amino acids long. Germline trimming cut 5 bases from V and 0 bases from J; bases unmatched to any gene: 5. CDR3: CASSRPGQGSYEQYF. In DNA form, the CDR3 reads TGTGCCAGCAGTAGACCGGGACAGGGCTCCTACGAGCAGTACTTC.